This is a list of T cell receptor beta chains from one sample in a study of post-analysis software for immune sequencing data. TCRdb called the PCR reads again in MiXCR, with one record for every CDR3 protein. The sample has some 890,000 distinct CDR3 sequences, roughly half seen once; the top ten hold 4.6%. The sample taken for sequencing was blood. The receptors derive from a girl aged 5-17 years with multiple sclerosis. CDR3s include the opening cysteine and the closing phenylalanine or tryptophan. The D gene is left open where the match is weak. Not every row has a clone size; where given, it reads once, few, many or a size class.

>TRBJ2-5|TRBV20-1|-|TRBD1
TGCAGTGCTACTGAGACAGGGCGAGAGACCCAGTACTTC
CSATETGRETQYF
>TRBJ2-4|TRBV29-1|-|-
TGCAGCGTTGAAGATTTGGACATTCAGTACTTC
CSVEDLDIQYF
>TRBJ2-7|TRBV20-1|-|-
TGCAGTGCCATGGGGCAGGGCTACGAGCAGTACTTC
CSAMGQGYEQYF
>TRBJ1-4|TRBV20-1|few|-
TGCAGTGCTAGAAATGAACGGGGGCTTGAAAAACTGTTTTTT
CSARNERGLEKLFF
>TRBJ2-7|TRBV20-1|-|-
TGCAGTGCTAGAGATTTTACCTACGAGCAGTACTTC
CSARDFTYEQYF
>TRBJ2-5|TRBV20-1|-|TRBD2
TGCAGTGCTAGAGAGATAGCGGGGGGGCAAGAGACCCAGTACTTC
CSAREIAGGQETQYF
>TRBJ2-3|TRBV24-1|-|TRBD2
TGTGCCACCAGTGCCCCTAGCGGGGGGTCCACAGATACGCAGTATTTT
CATSAPSGGSTDTQYF
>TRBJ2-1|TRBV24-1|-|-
TGTGCCACCTCCGGTTGGATGAGCAATGAGCAGTTCTTC
CATSGWMSNEQFF
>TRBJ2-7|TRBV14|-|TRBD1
TGTGCCAGCAGCCAAGAGGACAGGGTGAACTACGAGCAGTACTTC
CASSQEDRVNYEQYF
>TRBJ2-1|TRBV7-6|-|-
TGTGCCAGCAGCTTGGGGGGTGTAGGGCGGAGTGAGCAGTTCTTC
CASSLGGVGRSEQFF
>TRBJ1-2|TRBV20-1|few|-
TGCAGTGCTAGACTCGGTTCGGTCGTAGGCTACACCTTC
CSARLGSVVGYTF
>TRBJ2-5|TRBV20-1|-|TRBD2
TGCAGTGCAGCCCCGGGACTAGTATGTGAGACCCAGTACTTC
CSAAPGLVCETQYF
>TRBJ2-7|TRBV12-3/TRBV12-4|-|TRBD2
TGTGCCAGCACGACTAGCGGCCGTTACGAGCAGTACTTC
CASTTSGRYEQYF
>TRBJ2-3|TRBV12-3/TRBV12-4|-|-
TGTGCCAGCAGTTTAGGGGGCAGGGTGGAGTATTTT
CASSLGGRVEYF
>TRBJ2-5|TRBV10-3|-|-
TGTGCCATCAGTGATCCCTTGGGAAGCCAAGAGACCCAGTACTTC
CAISDPLGSQETQYF
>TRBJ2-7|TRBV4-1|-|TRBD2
TGCGCCAGCAGCGCCCGGACTAGCGGGAGTTACGAGCAGTACTTC
CASSARTSGSYEQYF
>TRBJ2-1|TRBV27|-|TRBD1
TGTGCCAGCAGTCCCCAGGCAGGGGGCAATGAGCAGTTCTTC
CASSPQAGGNEQFF
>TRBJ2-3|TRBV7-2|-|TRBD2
TGTGCCAGCAGCCAATCTAGCGGGGCCCCCTCTCGGGCAGATACGCAGTATTTT
CASSQSSGAPSRADTQYF
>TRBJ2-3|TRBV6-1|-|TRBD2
TGTGCCAGCAGTGATAGCGGGAGGGCCCCAGATACGCAGTATTTT
CASSDSGRAPDTQYF
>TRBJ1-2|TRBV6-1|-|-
TGTGCCAGCGCGCCTATGACTCAACCTAACTATGGCTACACCTTC
CASAPMTQPNYGYTF
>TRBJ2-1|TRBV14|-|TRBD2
TGTGCCAGCAGCCTTAGGACTAGCGGGAGGAACTCCTACAATGAGCAGTTCTTC
CASSLRTSGRNSYNEQFF
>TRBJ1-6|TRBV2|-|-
TGTGCCAGCAGTGTTGGCAGGGGCTCACCCCTCCACTTT
CASSVGRGSPLHF
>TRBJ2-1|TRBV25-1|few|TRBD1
TGTGCCAGCAGTTTCTCCCTAGGGGGCGAGCAGTTCTTC
CASSFSLGGEQFF
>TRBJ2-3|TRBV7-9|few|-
TGTGCCAGCAGCCCGTCGGGGAGCGGCCTTAGCACAGATACGCAGTATTTT
CASSPSGSGLSTDTQYF
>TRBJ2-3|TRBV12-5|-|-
TGTGCTAGTGACAAACCAGGGACCACAGATACGCAGTATTTT
CASDKPGTTDTQYF
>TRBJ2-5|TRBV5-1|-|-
TGCGCCAGCAGCCGAACTGGGACAAATGAAGAGACCCAGTACTTC
CASSRTGTNEETQYF
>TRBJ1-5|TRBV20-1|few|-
TGCAGTGCTAGAGCTGGACTTAGCAATCAGCCCCAGCATTTT
CSARAGLSNQPQHF
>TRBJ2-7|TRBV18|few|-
TGTGCCAGCTCACCACAGGGTTGGGCATACGAGCAGTACTTC
CASSPQGWAYEQYF
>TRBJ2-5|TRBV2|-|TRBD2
TGTGCCAGCAGTGAAGGGGCTAGCGGACCCCAAGAGACCCAGTACTTC
CASSEGASGPQETQYF
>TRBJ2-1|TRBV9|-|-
TGTGCCAGCAGCCCCACCAAGGTTGGAGGTAGCGGTACCTACAATGAGCAGTTCTTC
CASSPTKVGGSGTYNEQFF
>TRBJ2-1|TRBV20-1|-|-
TGCAGTGCTATAAGGGCTGCGCTCAATGAGCAGTTCTTC
CSAIRAALNEQFF
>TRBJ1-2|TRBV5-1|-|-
TGCGCCAGCAGCTTGAGTCGGGATCGCTACACCTTC
CASSLSRDRYTF
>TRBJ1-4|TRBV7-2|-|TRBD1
TGTGCCAGCAGCCTGCCGGGACAGGGTTCGGCAAAACTGTTTTTT
CASSLPGQGSAKLFF
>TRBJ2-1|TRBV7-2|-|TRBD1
TGTGCCAGCAACCTACAGGGACGTGACAGGGATGAGCAGTTCTTC
CASNLQGRDRDEQFF
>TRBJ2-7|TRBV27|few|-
TGTGCCAGCAGTTTTTCGGCTTTAATATCGCCTCAACCCTACGAGCAGTACTTC
CASSFSALISPQPYEQYF
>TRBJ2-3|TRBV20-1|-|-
TGCAGTGCTATTGTTAGCCTGCAGTATTTT
CSAIVSLQYF
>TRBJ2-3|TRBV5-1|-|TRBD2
TGCGCCAGCAGCAGTGCGGGGGATCGCACAGATACGCAGTATTTT
CASSSAGDRTDTQYF
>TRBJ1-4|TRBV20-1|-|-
TGCAGTGCCCTACCTCGCGAGCGGGGTACAACTAATGAAAAACTGTTTTTT
CSALPRERGTTNEKLFF
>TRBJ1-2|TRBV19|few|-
TGTGCCAGTCGGGCAGCAACTTCTAACTATGGCTACACCTTC
CASRAATSNYGYTF
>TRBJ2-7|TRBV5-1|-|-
TGCGCCAGCAGCTTTTCGGACGGAGGAGGATCCTACGAGCAGTACTTC
CASSFSDGGGSYEQYF
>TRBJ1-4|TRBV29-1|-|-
TGCAGCGTTGTAGCAATCCCTAATGAAAAACTGTTTTTT
CSVVAIPNEKLFF
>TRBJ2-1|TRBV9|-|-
TGTGCCAGCAGCTGGGATGGGAGCTCCTACAATGAGCAGTTCTTC
CASSWDGSSYNEQFF
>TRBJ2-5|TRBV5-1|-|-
TGCGCCAGCAGCTTGGCTTCAGCGTCTCGGCAAGAGACCCAGTACTTC
CASSLASASRQETQYF
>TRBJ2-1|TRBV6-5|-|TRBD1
TGTGCCAGCAGAGCCGGGACAGGGCTATACAATGAGCAGTTCTTC
CASRAGTGLYNEQFF
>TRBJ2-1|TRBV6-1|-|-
TGTGCCAGCAGTGTTGAGGGACGTTACAATGAGCAGTTCTTC
CASSVEGRYNEQFF
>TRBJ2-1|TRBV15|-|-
TGTGCCACCAGCAGAGATCTCGCTCAGGGTCGGTTGAATGAGCAGTTCTTC
CATSRDLAQGRLNEQFF
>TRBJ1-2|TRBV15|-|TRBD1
TGTGCCACCAGCAGAGATGTACAGGGGACTATTTTCTATGGCTACACCTTC
CATSRDVQGTIFYGYTF
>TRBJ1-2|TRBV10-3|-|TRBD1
TGTGCCAGCGGCACAGGGGCCTTCGATTCCTATGGCTACACCTTC
CASGTGAFDSYGYTF
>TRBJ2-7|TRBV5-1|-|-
TGCGCCAGCGGTGTGAGGGTAGGTGTGAACGAGCAGTACTTC
CASGVRVGVNEQYF
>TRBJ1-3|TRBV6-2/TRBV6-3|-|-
TGTGCCAGCACCAAAGGGGATTCTGGAAACACCATATATTTT
CASTKGDSGNTIYF
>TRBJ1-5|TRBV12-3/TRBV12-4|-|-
TGTGCCAGCAGGGATACCCTTCGAGGGCCCCAGCATTTT
CASRDTLRGPQHF
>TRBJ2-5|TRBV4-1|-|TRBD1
TGCGCCAGCAGCCAACGACAGGGGGAGACCCAGTACTTC
CASSQRQGETQYF
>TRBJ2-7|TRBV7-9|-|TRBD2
TGTGCCAGCAGCTTGTATGGCGGGAGGGAATACGAGCAGTACTTC
CASSLYGGREYEQYF
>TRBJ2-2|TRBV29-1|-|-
TGCAGCGTTGGGCCCAGATGGGTGGGCACCGGGGAGCTGTTTTTT
CSVGPRWVGTGELFF